Following are 19 T cell receptor beta chains from one sample sequenced in a study of T cell changes during pregnancy in multiple sclerosis. Profiled with immunoSEQ multiplex PCR; TCRdb holds only in-frame clones, not every one. The sample holds 80,000 to 100,000 clones, roughly 91% seen once. The sequenced sample was peripheral blood, obtained after pregnancy. These receptors all stem from a female donor in good health, enrolled as a control in a pregnancy study.

The V and J genes are TRBV18 and TRBJ1-2, with 9 bases lining up with TRBD1. Trimming removed 4 bases from V and 7 bases from J; junction bases left unmatched: 7. Germline V gene sequence: CDR1 KGHSH, CDR2 LQKENI. The CDR3 consists of 14 residues. CDR3 loop: CASSLTGQGPGYTF. The DNA of the CDR3 is TGTGCCAGCTCACTAACGGGACAGGGCCCTGGCTACACCTTC. Drawing the rest from reference TRBV18 and TRBJ1-2, the complete variable domain is NAGVMQNPRHLVRRRGQEARLRCSPMKGHSHVYWYRQLPEEGLKFMVYLQKENIIDESGMPKERFSAEFPKEGPSILRIQQVVRGDSAAYFCASSLTGQGPGYTFGSGTRLTVV.

The chain joins TRBV5-1 to TRBJ2-7; 8 nucleotides line up with TRBD2. The CDR3 has 15 residues. Germline assignment: CDR1 SGHRS and CDR2 YFSETQ. Losses at the gene ends were 5 bases for V and 0 bases for J; bases not matched to a gene: 7. CDR3 bases: TGCGCCAGCAGACCCTCAGCGGGGGCCTCCTACGAGCAGTACTTC. This codes for CASRPSAGASYEQYF.

The table lists this clone with a count of one. The rearrangement links TRBV18 to TRBJ2-5; TRBD1 agrees at 7 bases. Looked up from germline, CDR1 is KGHSH and CDR2 is LQKENI. The CDR3 sequence is 15 residues long. Trimming took 3 bases from V and 4 from J; bases not matched to a gene: 8. CDR3 sequence (DNA): TGTGCCAGCTCACCGAATATCGCAGGGGGAGAGACCCAGTACTTC. This gives the protein CASSPNIAGGETQYF.

The chain recombines TRBV7-9 with TRBJ1-2; a possible D gene is TRBD1 (5 bases). V was pared by 3 bases and J by 6 bases, with 11 bases between. Per the germline V gene, CDR1 is SEHNR and CDR2 is FQNEAQ (reference sequence). The CDR3 extends over 13 amino acids. The CDR3 coding sequence is TGTGCCAGCAGCTTGGGGCTTCAGGATGGCTACACCTTC. Protein sequence: CASSLGLQDGYTF.

The CDR3 loop is CASSYSRDYTGELFF. The CDR3 region has the DNA TGTGCCAGCAGTTACTCGAGGGACTACACCGGGGAGCTGTTTTTT. This chain uses TRBV6-6 with TRBJ2-2; perhaps TRBD2 as D (6 bases). V gave up 0 bases and J gave up 3 bases, with 8 bases separating them. Germline lookup yields CDR1 MNHNY and CDR2 SVGAGI (reference sequence). This CDR3 spans 15 amino acids.

The rearrangement joins TRBV5-4 to TRBJ2-1; TRBD2 matches 9 bases. This CDR3 contains 16 residues. Germline CDR1 SGHNT, CDR2 YYREEE (reference sequence). Unmatched junction bases numbered 12, after V lost 6 bases and J lost 5 bases. DNA for the CDR3: TGTGCCAGCAACACCCCCCTAGCGGGGAAACACAATGAGCAGTTCTTC. Translated, it gives CASNTPLAGKHNEQFF.

This chain uses TRBV19 with TRBJ1-2; tentative D call: TRBD1 (5 bases). Germline values: CDR1 LNHDA, CDR2 SQIVND (reference sequence). This CDR3 is built from 13 residues. The V end was cut by 4 bases, the J end by 5 bases, with 11 bases between. CDR3 in amino acids: CASSTGRLYGYTF. The CDR3 DNA reads TGTGCCAGTAGTACAGGGCGGCTATATGGCTACACCTTC.

V and J are TRBV4-3 and TRBJ1-5; 7 bases map to TRBD1. CDR1 is LGHNA, CDR2 YSLEER, per germline. CDR3 length equals 16 residues. With 0 bases clipped from V and 6 bases from J, the junction kept 8 bases outside the gene matches. The CDR3 DNA is TGCGCCAGCAGCCAAGACTGGTCAGGGGGAGGTCAGCCCCAGCATTTT. Protein: CASSQDWSGGGQPQHF.

A remark on this clone: Other DNA sequences in this specimen translate into the identical CDR3. The chain combines TRBV18 with TRBJ2-3; 7 bases are a match to TRBD2. The J segment lost 4 bases and the V segment lost 6 bases, leaving 7 bases of the junction unmatched. From germline, CDR1 is KGHSH and CDR2 LQKENI. The CDR3 totals 14 residues. The CDR3 loop is CASSPTSSADTQYF. The CDR3 nucleotides read TGTGCCAGCTCGCCGACTAGCTCCGCAGATACGCAGTATTTT.

The CDR3 loop is CAISYRQEQPNYGYTF. CDR3 coding DNA: TGTGCCATCAGTTATAGACAGGAACAACCTAACTATGGCTACACCTTC. The chain carries TRBV10-3 and TRBJ1-2, with D possibly being TRBD1 (6 bases). Trimming took off 5 bases at V and 0 bases at J, with 16 bases between the two ends. The CDR3 is 16 residues long. CDR1 ENHRY and CDR2 SYGVKD come from the germline V gene.

The CDR3 is CASRESGISPLHF. The CDR3 DNA sequence: TGTGCCAGCAGAGAATCCGGGATTTCACCCCTCCACTTT. The chain links TRBV14 to TRBJ1-6; D is unresolved. The V and J ends lost 6 bases and 9 bases respectively, with 12 bases between them. The CDR3 sequence is 13 residues long. Per the germline V gene, CDR1 is SGHDN and CDR2 is FVKESK.

V usage is TRBV5-4 and J usage is TRBJ2-2, with TRBD2 matching over 15 bases. With V trimmed by 5 bases and J by 0 bases, 8 bases remained unmatched. CDR3 length: 19 amino acids. Germline-derived CDR1 and CDR2 are SGHNT and YYREEE (reference sequence). The CDR3 nucleotides are TGTGCCAGCAGATTCGATGGACTAGCGGGGGGGACGAACACCGGGGAGCTGTTTTTT. Encoded protein: CASRFDGLAGGTNTGELFF. Drawing the rest from reference TRBV5-4 and TRBJ2-2, the complete variable domain is ETGVTQSPTHLIKTRGQQVTLRCSSQSGHNTVSWYQQALGQGPQFIFQYYREEENGRGNFPPRFSGLQFPNYSSELNVNALELDDSALYLCASRFDGLAGGTNTGELFFGEGSRLTVL.

This clone ranks as medium-sized. The chain joins TRBV14 to TRBJ1-1, with D unresolved. Deletions cut 0 bases from V and 9 bases from J, with 8 bases between. Germline CDR1 reads SGHDN; CDR2 reads FVKESK. This CDR3 has 12 residues. CDR3 loop: CASSQEAPKAFF. The DNA for the CDR3 is TGTGCCAGCAGCCAAGAGGCCCCAAAAGCTTTCTTT. The full variable domain, in which reference TRBV14 and TRBJ1-1 provide the parts outside the CDR3, is EAGVTQFPSHSVIEKGQTVTLRCDPISGHDNLYWYRRVMGKEIKFLLHFVKESKQDESGMPNNRFLAERTGGTYSTLKVQPAELEDSGVYFCASSQEAPKAFFGQGTRLTVV.

The rearrangement links TRBV7-8 to TRBJ1-5; 9 bases agree with TRBD1. The CDR3 has 15 amino acids. V dropped 5 bases and J dropped 3; count of bases not matched to a gene: 5. Germline CDR1 and CDR2: SGHVS and FQNEAQ. CDR3 in amino acids: CASSSRTGVNQPQHF. The CDR3 DNA is TGTGCCAGCAGCAGCCGGACAGGGGTCAATCAGCCCCAGCATTTT.

This clone was recorded only once. The rearrangement joins TRBV5-6 to TRBJ2-5, with 11 positions matching TRBD1. Looked up from germline, CDR1 is SGHDT and CDR2 is YYEEEE. The CDR3 runs to 16 residues. J was trimmed by 3 bases and V by 4 bases; bases with no gene match: 8. The CDR3 protein is CASSGRDRGWEETQYF. CDR3 coding DNA: TGTGCCAGCAGCGGCCGGGACAGGGGGTGGGAAGAGACCCAGTACTTC.

The rearrangement joins TRBV7-9 to TRBJ1-2; the D gene is possibly TRBD1 (5 bases). The CDR3 contains 13 residues. In germline, CDR1 is SEHNR, CDR2 FQNEAQ (reference sequence). V lost 4 bases and J 7 bases, leaving 13 bases between the germline ends. The DNA for the CDR3 is TGTGCCAGCAGCTCCTCGGGGGTAGGTGGCTACACCTTC. Residues: CASSSSGVGGYTF.

This chain connects TRBV6-5 to TRBJ1-1, with D hard to call. The germline V gene encodes CDR1 MNHEY and CDR2 SVGAGI. The CDR3 totals 9 residues. Trimming shortened V by 10 bases and J by 8 bases, and 8 bases separated the two germline ends. The CDR3 nucleotides read TGTGCCATAGCCAGAGAAGCTTTCTTT. This codes for CAIAREAFF.

This chain connects TRBV7-9 to TRBJ1-5; TRBD1 is a possible D gene (5 bases). Trimming removed 5 bases at V and 0 bases at J, with 11 bases between. Germline CDR1 reads SEHNR; CDR2 reads FQNEAQ (reference sequence). The CDR3 spans 15 residues. This CDR3 is CASSRGGYSNQPQHF. The CDR3 DNA reads as TGTGCCAGCAGCCGCGGGGGGTATAGCAATCAGCCCCAGCATTTT.

The CDR3 spells CASRGEDSSYEQYF. DNA for the CDR3: TGTGCCAGCAGAGGAGAGGATAGCTCCTACGAGCAGTACTTC. The rearrangement joins TRBV11-2 to TRBJ2-7, with D unresolved. The germline CDR1 and CDR2 sequences are SGHAT and FQNNGV. V gave up 6 bases and J gave up 0 bases, with 12 bases separating them. There are 14 residues in the CDR3.